This T cell receptor (beta chain) was captured by sequencing in a study of prognosis after radiotherapy for stage I lung cancer (dated by TCRdb to about 2021). Turning to the overall study: Between early 2018 and early 2019, some 20 patients with stage I NSCLC were enrolled in Nanjing, China. Over eleven of the patients were found to have newly diagnosed primary stage I lung tumors, and 4 or 5 were living with oligometastatic NSCLC after surgical resection of the primary tumor. Every patient was regarded as medically inoperable, because of comorbidities in about a dozen cases and refusal of surgery in about 7 cases. The cohort included under 15 men and more than 5 women, with a median age of around 70 years and a range of about 53 to 95 years. On tumor histology, approximately 12 patients had adenocarcinoma and more than 5 had squamous cell carcinoma. Using image-guided IMRT or VMAT, SBRT was delivered in 3 to 5 fractions at a biologically effective dose of at least 100 Gy. SBRT was not combined with any concurrent therapy in any patient. Distant metastases were developed by four of the 19 patients after SBRT, at a median of 7 months, whereas no significant progression was observed in the other 15 patients. The study profiled peripheral blood TCR beta repertoires from stage I NSCLC patients before and after stereotactic body radiotherapy and related them to distant failure. The study took one blood sample before SBRT and one after SBRT from each of 19 patients and sequenced all 38 samples. The study at large found these results: No determination of tumor specificity was made for expanded TCR clones. None of the reported P values were adjusted for multiple comparisons. Post-SBRT Shannon entropy and its change from baseline were lower in patients who developed distant metastases; baseline Shannon entropy was not associated with metastases. The study was limited by its small cohort and short follow-up, and the findings require independent validation. Differences in TRBV and TRBJ usage frequencies by metastasis status were reportedly observed in two V genes at baseline and in about 10 V and two J genes after SBRT. After SBRT, the number of unique TCR clones decreased (median about 9,900 before versus some 7,000 after; Wilcoxon paired P=0.011).

CDR1 MDHEN and CDR2 SYDVKM are derived from the germline V gene. The CDR3 covers 11 residues, taking in both the cysteine and the phenylalanine. The read is trimmed to its CDR3 DNA, 33 bases read in frame from base 1. V and J lose 4 bases and 11 bases, and a span of 9 bases separates them. This clonotype is described as medium-sized (0.01 to 0.1%). What antigen it recognizes has not been identified. No base qualities exist here, and no much larger clone lies one base off it. All patients had node-negative disease on CT and PET/CT, and none had a history of other malignancies or had previously received chemotherapy or radiotherapy. At each of two time points, approximately 6 milliliters of peripheral venous blood were collected in EDTA tubes. PBMCs were isolated by Ficoll-Paque Plus density-gradient centrifugation. Samples were stored at -80°C immediately after collection until analysis. Two rounds of multiplex PCR were performed to amplify the TCR beta CDR3 region from genomic DNA. The first PCR round used primers specific to each TRBV and TRBJ gene, with sequences filed in Chinese patent CN105087789A. Universal primers were used in the second PCR round. The Roche High Pure PCR Template Preparation Kit was used to extract genomic DNA from the frozen PBMCs. Paired-end sequencing with 151 bp reads was performed on the libraries using an Illumina HiSeq 3000. Concerning the study's data processing: Raw reads lacking the multiplex PCR primer sequences were removed with CutAdapt. Using PEAR, the high-quality paired reads were merged into contigs. By aligning each contig to reference sequences, MiXCR assigned the TRB V, D and J gene segments to that contig. CDR3 sequences were clustered by base quality and sequence similarity to remove sequencing errors. Diversity was calculated as Shannon entropy divided by the natural log of the number of productive TCR sequences. To get clonality, Shannon entropy was divided by the natural log of the number of unique clonotypes, and that result was subtracted from one. The Youden index of ROC curves was used to select progression-free survival cut-offs for repertoire metrics, and analyses were performed in R 3.5.3. TCRdb reprocessing: public reads trimmed at Q25 with fastp, clones called with MiXCR, in-frame beta chains kept. One record per CDR3 amino acid sequence lists the most common genes and DNA. The V and J calls were determined by TCRdb, not by the authors. The sample table shows 13,000 or so distinct CDR3 sequences, and about 50% are seen once. Of the sample, roughly 25% is held by the ten largest clones.

Sample: PBMCs, taken before or after stereotactic body radiation therapy (not recorded which). Recombination linked TRBV28 to TRBJ1-5, and the D gene may be TRBD1, 5 bases matching. The clonotype comes from a donor aged 50 or older with non-small cell lung cancer. The DNA sequence follows: TGTGCCAGCAGTTCGGCCAGGGCCCAGCATTTT. It translates as CASSSARAQHF. With all but the CDR3 taken from the reference TRBV28 and TRBJ1-5 genes, the full variable domain is: DVKVTQSSRYLVKRTGEKVFLECVQDMDHENMFWYRQDPGLGLRLIYFSYDVKMKEKGDIPEGYSVSREKKERFSLILESASTNQTSMYLCASSSARAQHFGDGTRLSIL.